The 5 T cell receptor beta chains given below trace back to one sample, sequenced in a study of spatial heterogeneity in lung cancer. Time point indicated: sample taken at primary tumor resection. Whole RNA from tumor, nontumor lung or frozen PBMC was sequenced unsorted. TCRdb re-analysed the 5' RACE reads in MiXCR, keeping a single row per CDR3 protein. The sample lists approximately 12,000 distinct CDR3 sequences; approximately 6.2% were seen once. The sample consisted of normal lung tissue next to the tumor, taken at surgery. The receptors here all came from a male donor with early-stage non-small cell lung cancer.

This clonotype was counted many times. This beta chain slipped into a library made for alpha chains as a stray read, so its size is not meaningful. The chain employs TRBV5-6 and TRBJ1-2; D gene uncertain. The V end lost 2 bases, the J end lost 2 bases, and 7 bases lay between the germline ends. Germline assignment: CDR1 SGHDT and CDR2 YYEEEE. CDR3 length: 13 residues. This CDR3 is CASSFGPNYGYTF. The CDR3 nucleotides are TGTGCCAGCAGCTTCGGACCAAACTATGGCTACACCTTC.

The sample holds many counts of this clonotype. Since it is a stray read in a library aimed at alpha chains, this beta chain has a size that is not meaningful. The gene calls are TRBV5-1 and TRBJ2-1; a possible D gene is TRBD1 (6 bases). This CDR3 has 14 amino acids. Germline V lookup: CDR1 SGHRS, CDR2 YFSETQ. Trimming left V 2 bases short and J 6 bases short, with 12 bases between. CDR3 sequence reads: CASSLQGRSNEQFF. The CDR3 DNA reads as TGCGCCAGCAGCTTACAGGGTCGGAGCAATGAGCAGTTCTTC.

Note on this clonotype: This beta chain is a stray sequence in a library constructed for alpha chains; its clone size is not meaningful. The chain combines TRBV28 with TRBJ2-7; tentatively, D is TRBD1 (6 bases). Germline CDR1 and CDR2: MDHEN and SYDVKM. Trimming removed 5 bases from V and 0 bases from J, with 17 bases in between. This CDR3 contains 16 residues. The CDR3 DNA reads TGTGCCAGCAGTCGACCAGGGGCAGCCTCCTCCTACGAGCAGTACTTC. Protein product: CASSRPGAASSYEQYF.

This clonotype was observed at least ten times. In a library made to pick up alpha chains, this beta chain is a stray read with a size that means little. This chain joins TRBV5-1 and TRBJ1-1, with D hard to call. V gave up 4 bases and J gave up 0 bases, with 13 bases separating them. CDR1 and CDR2 from the germline V gene are SGHRS and YFSETQ. The CDR3 contains 15 residues. DNA of the CDR3: TGCGCCAGCAGCACAGAACAGCTCATGAACACTGAAGCTTTCTTT. Translation: CASSTEQLMNTEAFF.

This clonotype was recorded a few times. This beta chain represents an off-target read in a library built for alpha chains; its size is of limited meaning. The V call is TRBV7-2, the J call TRBJ2-7, with D tentatively TRBD2 (7 bases). This CDR3 contains 15 residues. V was clipped by 0 bases and J by 2 bases, with 11 bases between them. Germline V gives CDR1 SGHTA, CDR2 FQGNSA. The CDR3 nucleotides read TGTGCCAGCAGCTTAGCCGGGGGGCCGACCTACGAGCAGTACTTC. It codes for CASSLAGGPTYEQYF.